This is a list of T cell receptor beta chains from one sample in a study of T-cell reconstitution after alpha-beta-depleted transplantation in children. TCRdb fed the PCR reads into MiXCR, producing one record per CDR3 protein. The sample has some 520,000 distinct CDR3 sequences, approximately 29% seen once. The sample consisted of PBMCs from the stem cell graft donor, taken from the stem cell graft. These receptors all stem from a human donor who donated a stem cell graft to a child with aplastic anemia. Both conserved end residues are part of each CDR3. D genes are given only for firm matches. The size of a clone is reported for some rows only, either as once, few or many, or as a class for expanded clones.

V: TRBV20-1; size: few; J: TRBJ2-2; D: TRBD2; CDR3: CSAVAGRTGELFF; DNA: TGCAGTGCGGTAGCGGGACGGACCGGGGAGCTGTTTTTT
V: TRBV18; size: few; J: TRBJ1-5; D: TRBD1; CDR3: CASSPSGGSGNQPQHF; DNA: TGTGCCAGCTCACCATCAGGGGGTAGTGGCAATCAGCCCCAGCATTTT
V: TRBV29-1; size: -; J: TRBJ1-5; D: TRBD1; CDR3: CSARTGGLRGPQHF; DNA: TGCAGCGCCAGGACAGGGGGCCTTCGTGGGCCCCAGCATTTT
V: TRBV6-5; size: few; J: TRBJ2-7; D: TRBD2; CDR3: CASSTSSPGGGSYEQYF; DNA: TGTGCCAGCAGTACCTCATCACCTGGCGGGGGCTCCTACGAGCAGTACTTC
V: TRBV25-1; size: -; J: TRBJ1-3; D: -; CDR3: CASSESYSSSGNTIYF; DNA: TGTGCCAGCAGTGAATCCTACAGCAGCTCTGGAAACACCATATATTTT
V: TRBV5-6; size: few; J: TRBJ2-5; D: -; CDR3: CASSLGTNQETQYF; DNA: TGTGCCAGCAGCTTGGGTACGAACCAAGAGACCCAGTACTTC
V: TRBV24-1; size: -; J: TRBJ2-5; D: -; CDR3: CATSDTSRAVKETQYF; DNA: TGTGCCACCAGTGATACCTCGCGAGCGGTTAAAGAGACCCAGTACTTC
V: TRBV18; size: -; J: TRBJ1-4; D: -; CDR3: CASSIRGLSTNEKLFF; DNA: TGTGCCAGCTCAATTCGAGGGTTATCGACTAATGAAAAACTGTTTTTT
V: TRBV7-9; size: few; J: TRBJ2-1; D: -; CDR3: CASSLPGSAGEQFF; DNA: TGTGCCAGCAGCTTACCGGGGTCTGCGGGGGAGCAGTTCTTC
V: TRBV9; size: -; J: TRBJ2-3; D: -; CDR3: CASSGDPSPDTQYF; DNA: TGTGCCAGCAGCGGCGATCCTTCCCCAGATACGCAGTATTTT
V: TRBV7-6; size: -; J: TRBJ2-1; D: -; CDR3: CASSRRAGGDNEQFF; DNA: TGTGCCAGCAGCCGAAGAGCGGGCGGAGACAATGAGCAGTTCTTC
V: TRBV12-3/TRBV12-4; size: few; J: TRBJ2-3; D: TRBD2; CDR3: CASSLGTAGGVADTQYF; DNA: TGTGCCAGCAGTTTAGGCACCGCGGGAGGTGTGGCAGATACGCAGTATTTT
V: TRBV14; size: -; J: TRBJ1-1; D: -; CDR3: CASSRISNTEAFF; DNA: TGTGCCAGCAGTCGTATTTCGAACACTGAAGCTTTCTTT